This T cell receptor (beta chain) was retrieved from a study of blood T cell repertoires in COVID-19. Study-level information: The United States, Italy and Spain supplied acute and convalescent COVID-19 samples.

Authors' analysis steps: Amplification of reference gene primers was used by the study to estimate nucleated cell counts. Here immunoSEQ multiplex PCR was the method, and the copy in TCRdb shows in-frame clones only, minus some. V, J and clone size derive from that table, while D and trimming were established from the DNA sequence. The repertoire consists of fewer than 350,000 clones, with about 90% occurring once and the leading ten covering 2% to 2.5%. The CDR3 extends over 14 amino acids. Trimming removed 5 bases at V and 2 bases at J, with 13 bases between. Germline CDR1 SGHAT, CDR2 FQNNGV. Sequencing was performed on peripheral blood. This TCR came from a woman aged 25 to 39 who had recovered from COVID-19. V usage is TRBV11-2 and J usage is TRBJ2-7, with D tentatively TRBD1 (6 bases). As DNA, the CDR3 is TGTGCCAGCAGCGGAGGACAGCTGACCTACGAGCAGTACTTC. This gives the protein CASSGGQLTYEQYF.